This T cell receptor (beta chain) was documented in a study of shared clonotypes between healthy human individuals. Naive CD8 populations comprised CD45RO-negative cells positively selected for CCR7, excluding terminally differentiated effector memory CD45RA+ cells. On this clone itself: The antigen remains undetermined.

The CDR3 sequence is 14 residues long. J was trimmed by 5 bases and V by 5 bases; bases with no gene match: 7. Germline loops: CDR1 SGHNT, CDR2 YENEEA. Here immunoSEQ multiplex PCR was the method, and the copy in TCRdb shows in-frame clones only, minus some. The sample gives about 1.9 million clones, about 93% of which show up once; more than 1.5% is in the top ten. Regarding the study as a whole: Generation probability values for non-shared clonotypes were lower than those for clonotypes shared by all four donors.

The sample taken for sequencing was naive CD8+ T cells from PBMCs. The clonotype comes from a man aged 18 to 29 in good health. Some clones in this sample may be carry-over from other donors' samples. The chain employs TRBV11-3 and TRBJ2-7, with 9 bases that match TRBD1. The CDR3 protein is CASSPRTGENEQYF. The CDR3 region has the DNA TGTGCCAGCAGCCCGCGGACAGGGGAGAACGAGCAGTACTTC.